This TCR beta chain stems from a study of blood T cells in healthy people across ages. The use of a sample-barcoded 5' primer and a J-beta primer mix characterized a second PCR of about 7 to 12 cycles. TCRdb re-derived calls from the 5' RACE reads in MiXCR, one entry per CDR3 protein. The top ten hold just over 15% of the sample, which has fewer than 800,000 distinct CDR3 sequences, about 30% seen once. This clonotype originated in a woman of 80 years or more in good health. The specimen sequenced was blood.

CDR3 amino acids: CASRPGLGVDTQYF. The CDR3 bases are TGTGCCAGCAGACCAGGGTTGGGGGTAGATACGCAGTATTTT. The chain is built from TRBV6-6 and TRBJ2-3, with D perhaps matching TRBD1 or TRBD2 (5 bases each). This CDR3 region has 14 residues. Trimming removed 6 bases at V and 5 bases at J, with 15 bases between. Germline CDR1 is MNHNY and CDR2 is SVGAGI (reference sequence).